This is a list of T cell receptor beta chains from one sample in a study of sequential checkpoint blockade in melanoma. Here immunoSEQ multiplex PCR was the method, and the copy in TCRdb shows in-frame clones only, minus some. The sample yields roughly 6,800 clones, over 25% seen once. Sequenced material: tumor tissue (inferred from file names), taken from a patient given nivolumab and ipilimumab in sequence. The receptors were gathered from a human donor with melanoma. Both conserved end residues are part of each CDR3. The order of the fields is CDR3 DNA, CDR3 protein, J gene, D gene, clone size, V gene. D genes are given only for firm matches. Where a row states a size, it is once, few, many or the class of an expanded clone; other rows omit it.

cdr3_nt: TGTGCCAGCAGCCCAGGGACCGTTATAAACACTGAAGCTTTCTTT
cdr3_aa: CASSPGTVINTEAFF
j_call: TRBJ1-1
d_call: NA
clone_size: NA
v_call: TRBV11-3

cdr3_nt: TGTGCCAGTCAGACAGGACCGAACACTGAAGCTTTCTTT
cdr3_aa: CASQTGPNTEAFF
j_call: TRBJ1-1
d_call: NA
clone_size: NA
v_call: TRBV19

cdr3_nt: TGTGCCAGCAGCTCACCGGGACAGGGGCCTGCCAAAAACATTCAGTACTTC
cdr3_aa: CASSSPGQGPAKNIQYF
j_call: TRBJ2-4
d_call: TRBD1
clone_size: few
v_call: TRBV11-3

cdr3_nt: TGTGCCAGCAGTTCCCCGGAGAGCTTTAGAACCGAGCAGTACTTC
cdr3_aa: CASSSPESFRTEQYF
j_call: TRBJ2-7
d_call: NA
clone_size: NA
v_call: TRBV28

cdr3_nt: TGCAGCGTTGACCTTTGGACAGGGGGGGACTATGGCTACACCTTC
cdr3_aa: CSVDLWTGGDYGYTF
j_call: TRBJ1-2
d_call: TRBD1
clone_size: once
v_call: TRBV29-1

cdr3_nt: TGTGCCAGCAGAGCCGGGACAGGCTACGAGCAGTACTTC
cdr3_aa: CASRAGTGYEQYF
j_call: TRBJ2-7
d_call: TRBD1
clone_size: NA
v_call: TRBV25-1

cdr3_nt: TGTGCCAGCAGCCCAACAGCAGTGAACACCGGGGAGCTGTTTTTT
cdr3_aa: CASSPTAVNTGELFF
j_call: TRBJ2-2
d_call: NA
clone_size: NA
v_call: TRBV2

cdr3_nt: TGCAGCGTTGCGCGGGACACACCTGAGCAGTTCTTC
cdr3_aa: CSVARDTPEQFF
j_call: TRBJ2-1
d_call: NA
clone_size: NA
v_call: TRBV29-1

cdr3_nt: TGTGCCAGCAGTCCACAGGGGAGCGCGGAAAAACTGTTTTTT
cdr3_aa: CASSPQGSAEKLFF
j_call: TRBJ1-4
d_call: TRBD1
clone_size: NA
v_call: TRBV6-8

cdr3_nt: TGTGCCAGCAGTTGGTCGGACAGGGTCTCACAGGGGGCCCAGCATTTT
cdr3_aa: CASSWSDRVSQGAQHF
j_call: TRBJ1-5
d_call: TRBD1
clone_size: few
v_call: TRBV28